Detailed here is one TCR beta chain. V shed 4 bases and J 6 bases; nucleotides not matched to a gene: 10. There are 16 residues in the CDR3. Looked up from germline, CDR1 is SEHNR and CDR2 is FQNEAQ (reference sequence). The entry originates in a study of control samples from healthy donors and cancer patients. This table comes from immunoSEQ multiplex PCR, and its TCRdb copy is limited to in-frame clones, with some not included. The repertoire holds 150,000 to 190,000 clones, with about 93% as singletons. This receptor was obtained from a man in his fifties in good health. The sample comprised blood. The V call is TRBV7-9, the J call TRBJ2-1, with 9 positions matching TRBD2. CDR3 in amino acids: CASSSPAGGGGNEQFF. Written as DNA, the CDR3 is TGTGCCAGCAGCTCCCCCGCGGGAGGGGGGGGCAATGAGCAGTTCTTC.